Below, 9 T cell receptor beta chains from the same sample are listed, as sequenced in a study of T cell clones after liver transplantation. The protocol was immunoSEQ multiplex PCR, while the TCRdb copy is restricted to in-frame clones and leaves out a portion. The data contain around 35,000 clones, over 85% of them seen just once; the ten biggest clones take up about 24%. Here the sequenced sample was CD8+ T cells from blood, taken 12 months after liver transplant. Source of these receptors: a human patient who received a liver transplant. Some T cells may have come from the graft donor.

The chain joins TRBV7-9 to TRBJ1-1; maybe TRBD1 (6 bases). The V end lost 6 bases, the J end lost 5 bases, and 16 bases lay between the germline ends. This CDR3 contains 14 residues. From germline, CDR1 is SEHNR and CDR2 FQNEAQ (reference sequence). The CDR3 DNA reads as TGTGCCAGCAGTCTGGGTGGGGGCTTGACTGAAGCTTTCTTT. Translating gives CASSLGGGLTEAFF.

The chain carries TRBV11-3 and TRBJ2-1, with 10 bases matching TRBD2. This CDR3 contains 17 residues. The V gene end was trimmed by 0 bases and the J gene end by 4 bases; junction bases not matched to a gene: 6. Germline CDR1 SGHNT, CDR2 YENEEA. The CDR3 reads CASSLEWGSGRYNEQFF. The CDR3 region has the DNA TGTGCCAGCAGCTTAGAGTGGGGTAGCGGGAGGTACAATGAGCAGTTCTTC.

The chain uses TRBV28 and TRBJ2-5; 11 bases are shared with TRBD2. Germline loops: CDR1 MDHEN, CDR2 SYDVKM. The CDR3 runs 13 residues. Unmatched junction bases numbered 9, after V lost 10 bases and J lost 8 bases. CDR3 region: CAIPAGTSGTQYF. The CDR3 region has the DNA TGTGCCATTCCGGCCGGGACTAGCGGTACCCAGTACTTC.

The V gene is TRBV28, the J gene TRBJ2-7; 16 bases map to TRBD2. V lost 4 bases and J lost 4; bases outside the gene matches: 19. The germline V gene has CDR1 MDHEN and CDR2 SYDVKM. CDR3 length: 21 amino acids. This CDR3 reads CASSSTYSPGTSGRAGYEQYF. Written as DNA, the CDR3 is TGTGCCAGCAGTTCCACGTACAGTCCCGGGACTAGCGGGAGGGCTGGGTACGAGCAGTACTTC.

The chain combines TRBV27 with TRBJ2-4, with 8 bases aligning to TRBD1. V trimming: 8 bases; J trimming: 3 bases; junction bases outside the gene matches: 9. Looked up from germline, CDR1 is MNHEY and CDR2 is SMNVEV (reference sequence). This CDR3 is 15 amino acids long. DNA for the CDR3: TGTGCCAGCCAGCACAGGGGGGTGGGCAAAAACATTCAGTACTTC. Translating it yields CASQHRGVGKNIQYF.

The chain has TRBV9 and TRBJ2-5, with TRBD2 identical over 7 bases. V lost 0 bases, J lost 5 bases, and 4 bases stayed unmatched. CDR1 and CDR2 from the germline V gene are SGDLS and YYNGEE. CDR3 length: 14 amino acids. The CDR3 spells CASSVGWGGETQYF. CDR3 coding DNA: TGTGCCAGCAGCGTAGGGTGGGGAGGGGAGACCCAGTACTTC.

This chain connects TRBV15 to TRBJ1-1, with 10 bases aligning to TRBD1. The germline CDR1 and CDR2 sequences are LNHNV and YYDKDF (reference sequence). CDR3 length: 14 residues. V lost 4 bases and J lost 6; bases outside the gene matches: 5. The CDR3, as DNA: TGTGCCACCAGCATTGACAGGGGGCGCCCTGAAGCTTTCTTT. This translates into CATSIDRGRPEAFF.

V and J are TRBV15 and TRBJ2-3, with D unclear. Trimming stripped 4 bases from V and 0 bases from J, with 8 bases between. The CDR3 length is 14 residues. The germline V gene has CDR1 LNHNV and CDR2 YYDKDF (reference sequence). CDR3 DNA sequence: TGTGCCACCAGCAAAGAGGTTAGCACAGATACGCAGTATTTT. This encodes CATSKEVSTDTQYF.

The chain links TRBV5-1 to TRBJ2-7; 7 nucleotides align to TRBD1. CDR1 is SGHRS, CDR2 YFSETQ, per germline. This CDR3 comprises 13 residues. The ends lost 3 bases at V and 0 bases at J; junction bases unmatched: 0. CDR3 DNA: TGCGCCAGCAGCTGGGACAGCTCCTACGAGCAGTACTTC. Its translation: CASSWDSSYEQYF. Combining the CDR3 with reference TRBV5-1 and TRBJ2-7 gives the whole variable domain KAGVTQTPRYLIKTRGQQVTLSCSPISGHRSVSWYQQTPGQGLQFLFEYFSETQRNKGNFPGRFSGRQFSNSRSEMNVSTLELGDSALYLCASSWDSSYEQYFGPGTRLTVT.